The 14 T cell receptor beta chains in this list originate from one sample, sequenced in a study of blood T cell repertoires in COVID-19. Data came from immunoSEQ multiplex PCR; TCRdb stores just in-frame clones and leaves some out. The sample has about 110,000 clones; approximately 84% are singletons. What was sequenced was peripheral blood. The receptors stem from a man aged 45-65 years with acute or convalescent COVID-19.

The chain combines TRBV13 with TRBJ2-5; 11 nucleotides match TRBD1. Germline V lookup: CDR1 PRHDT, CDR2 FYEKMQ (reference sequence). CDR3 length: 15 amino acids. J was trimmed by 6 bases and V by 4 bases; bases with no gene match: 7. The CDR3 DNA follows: TGTGCCAGCAGCTCGGGGACAGGGGGGATGAAGACCCAGTACTTC. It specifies CASSSGTGGMKTQYF.

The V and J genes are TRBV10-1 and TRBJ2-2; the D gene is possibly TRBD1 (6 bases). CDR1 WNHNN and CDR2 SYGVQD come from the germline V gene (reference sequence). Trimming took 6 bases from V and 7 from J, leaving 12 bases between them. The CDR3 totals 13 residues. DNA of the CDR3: TGCGCCAGCAGCCTCAGGGGAAGCGGGGAGCTGTTTTTT. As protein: CASSLRGSGELFF.

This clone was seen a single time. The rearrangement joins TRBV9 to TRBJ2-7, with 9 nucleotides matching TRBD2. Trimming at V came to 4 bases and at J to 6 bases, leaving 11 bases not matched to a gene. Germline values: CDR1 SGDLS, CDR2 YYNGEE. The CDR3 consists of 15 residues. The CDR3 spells CASSPSGATSVEQYF. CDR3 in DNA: TGTGCCAGCAGCCCTAGCGGGGCGACCTCGGTCGAGCAGTACTTC.

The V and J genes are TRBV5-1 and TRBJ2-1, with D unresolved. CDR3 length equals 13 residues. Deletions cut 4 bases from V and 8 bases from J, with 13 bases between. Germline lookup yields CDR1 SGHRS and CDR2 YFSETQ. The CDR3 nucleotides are TGCGCCAGCAGCCCTAACCGTTTCGATGAGCAGTTCTTC. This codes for CASSPNRFDEQFF.

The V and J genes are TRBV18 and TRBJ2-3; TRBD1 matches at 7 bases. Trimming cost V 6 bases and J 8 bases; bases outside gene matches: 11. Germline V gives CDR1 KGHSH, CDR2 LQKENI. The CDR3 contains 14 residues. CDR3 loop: CASSRDRVVGTQYF. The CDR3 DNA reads TGTGCCAGCTCCCGAGACAGGGTAGTCGGTACGCAGTATTTT.

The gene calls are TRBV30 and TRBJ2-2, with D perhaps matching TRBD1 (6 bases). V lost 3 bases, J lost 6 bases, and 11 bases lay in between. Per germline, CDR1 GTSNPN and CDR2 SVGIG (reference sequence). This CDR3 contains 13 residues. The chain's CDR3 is CAWRQGPPGELFF. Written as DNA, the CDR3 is TGTGCCTGGAGACAGGGACCACCCGGGGAGCTGTTTTTT.

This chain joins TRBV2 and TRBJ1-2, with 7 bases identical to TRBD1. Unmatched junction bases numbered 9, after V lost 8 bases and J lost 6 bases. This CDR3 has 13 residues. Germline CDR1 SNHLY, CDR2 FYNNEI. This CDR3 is CASLGDRADGYTF. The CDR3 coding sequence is TGTGCCAGCCTCGGAGACAGGGCGGATGGCTACACCTTC.

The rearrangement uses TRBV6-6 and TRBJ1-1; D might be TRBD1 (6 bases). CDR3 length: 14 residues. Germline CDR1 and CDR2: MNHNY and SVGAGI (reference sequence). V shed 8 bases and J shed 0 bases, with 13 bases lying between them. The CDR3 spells CASRTAMMNTEAFF. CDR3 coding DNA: TGTGCCAGCCGGACAGCGATGATGAACACTGAAGCTTTCTTT.

As DNA, the CDR3 is TGCGCCAGCAGTCGTCCTAGCGGCTCTGGAAACACCATATATTTT. It encodes CASSRPSGSGNTIYF. V usage is TRBV4-1 and J usage is TRBJ1-3; D ambiguous. The V end lost 6 bases, the J end lost 0 bases, and 12 bases lay between the germline ends. In germline, CDR1 is MGHRA, CDR2 YSYEKL. The CDR3 has 15 residues.

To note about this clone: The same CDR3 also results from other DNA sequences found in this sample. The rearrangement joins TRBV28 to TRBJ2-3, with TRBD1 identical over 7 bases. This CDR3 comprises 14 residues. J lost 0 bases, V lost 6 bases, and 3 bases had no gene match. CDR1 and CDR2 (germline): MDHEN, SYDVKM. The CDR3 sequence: CASSSGGSTDTQYF. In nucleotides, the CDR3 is TGTGCCAGCAGCTCAGGGGGTAGCACAGATACGCAGTATTTT.

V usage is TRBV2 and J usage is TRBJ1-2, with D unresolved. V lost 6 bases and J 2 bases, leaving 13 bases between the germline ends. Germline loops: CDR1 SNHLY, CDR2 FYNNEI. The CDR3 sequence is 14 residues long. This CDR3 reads CASSVGILNYGYTF. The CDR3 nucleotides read TGTGCCAGCAGCGTGGGCATATTGAACTATGGCTACACCTTC.

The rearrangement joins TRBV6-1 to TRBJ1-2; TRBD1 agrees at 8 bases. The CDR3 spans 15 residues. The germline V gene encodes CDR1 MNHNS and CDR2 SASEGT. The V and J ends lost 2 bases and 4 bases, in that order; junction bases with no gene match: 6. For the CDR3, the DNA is TGTGCCAGCAGTGAATTTGCAGGGGGCAGCTATGGCTACACCTTC. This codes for CASSEFAGGSYGYTF.

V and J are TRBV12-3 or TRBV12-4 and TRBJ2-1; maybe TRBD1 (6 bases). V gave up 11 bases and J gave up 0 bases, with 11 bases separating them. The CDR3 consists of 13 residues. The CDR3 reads CAGGSSSYNEQFF. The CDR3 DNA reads TGTGCCGGGGGCAGTAGCTCCTACAATGAGCAGTTCTTC.

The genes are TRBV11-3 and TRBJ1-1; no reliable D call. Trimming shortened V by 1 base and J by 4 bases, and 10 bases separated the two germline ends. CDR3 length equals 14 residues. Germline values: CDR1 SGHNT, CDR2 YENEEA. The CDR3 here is CASSLGAGSTEAFF. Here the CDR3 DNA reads TGTGCCAGCAGCTTAGGTGCGGGCAGCACTGAAGCTTTCTTT.